This T cell receptor beta chain was identified in a study of graft-versus-host responses after intestinal transplantation. Study as a whole: Grafts were multivisceral, liver-intestinal, or isolated intestinal. For 2 to 4 years after anti-thymocyte globulin induction, all recipients took tacrolimus and steroids.

Comment on this clone: Its specificity is not known.

Overall study results and limits: The marrow of recipients harbored GvH clones, and ileum or blood showed some of them first. Within allografts, high graft-versus-host to host-versus-graft clonal ratios were seen among patients with graft-donor T cell macrochimerism.

Sequenced by immunoSEQ multiplex PCR; TCRdb stores in-frame clones only, minus some. The table includes around 29,000 clones, more than 85% detected once. The origin of this receptor is a human patient who received an intestinal transplant, so some T cells may come from the graft donor. Here the sequenced sample was PBMCs, taken approximately 66 days after intestinal transplant.

The CDR3 DNA sequence: TGTGCCAGCAGCTTATCGCCCGGGACCTATAATTCACCCCTCCACTTT. It codes for CASSLSPGTYNSPLHF. The chain recombines TRBV7-3 with TRBJ1-6; D is uncertain. The CDR3 contains 16 residues. Trimming left V 2 bases short and J 2 bases short, with 10 bases between. Germline V gene data show CDR1 as SGHTA and CDR2 as FQGTGA. The full variable domain, its missing parts supplied by reference TRBV7-3 and TRBJ1-6, is GAGVSQTPSNKVTEKGKYVELRCDPISGHTALYWYRQSLGQGPEFLIYFQGTGAADDSGLPNDRFFAVRPEGSVSTLKIQRTERGDSAVYLCASSLSPGTYNSPLHFGNGTRLTVT.